These 11 T cell receptor beta chains share one sample of origin, sequenced in a study of T cell responses to AZD1222 COVID-19 vaccine. TCRdb keeps only in-frame clones here, not all; method: immunoSEQ multiplex PCR. The table records around 84,000 clones, 87% of them present only once. The sample in question was peripheral blood, obtained on day 0 of AZD1222 vaccination. Receptor source: an adult in good health.

The chain is built from TRBV10-3 and TRBJ1-2; 8 bases agree with TRBD1. Germline loops: CDR1 ENHRY, CDR2 SYGVKD. This CDR3 spans 18 amino acids. Germline trimming cut 5 bases from V and 0 bases from J; bases unmatched to any gene: 14. The DNA of the CDR3 is TGTGCCATCAGTTCCCCGGACAGGGCCAAAGCTGCTAACTATGGCTACACCTTC. It yields the protein CAISSPDRAKAANYGYTF.

The gene calls are TRBV7-6 and TRBJ2-3; 7 bases line up with TRBD1. The CDR3 is made up of 14 amino acids. Germline-derived CDR1 and CDR2 are SGHVS and FNYEAQ. J was trimmed by 1 base and V by 7 bases; bases with no gene match: 5. The CDR3 nucleotides are TGTGCCAGCAATCAGGGGGTGGGCACAGATACGCAGTATTTT. The encoded protein is CASNQGVGTDTQYF.

The chain couples TRBV7-8 to TRBJ1-2; the match to TRBD1 covers 9 bases. The germline gives CDR1 SGHVS, CDR2 FQNEAQ. The CDR3 spans 13 residues. With 5 bases clipped from V and 5 bases from J, the junction kept 3 bases outside the gene matches. CDR3 amino acids: CASSPTGGYGYTF. CDR3 DNA sequence: TGTGCCAGCAGCCCGACAGGGGGATATGGCTACACCTTC.

The gene calls are TRBV18 and TRBJ1-2, with TRBD1 as a possible D gene (6 bases). This CDR3 is built from 15 residues. The germline gives CDR1 KGHSH, CDR2 LQKENI. V was clipped by 6 bases and J by 6 bases, with 20 bases between them. The CDR3 DNA reads TGTGCCAGCTCGGCCGGCCCCCAGGGGACGGATGGCTACACCTTC. Amino acids: CASSAGPQGTDGYTF.

The rearrangement links TRBV24-1 to TRBJ2-3; D is ambiguous. The CDR3 is made up of 15 amino acids. Germline lookup yields CDR1 KGHDR and CDR2 SFDVKD. Trimming pared 3 bases from V and 3 bases from J, leaving 12 bases between. The CDR3 protein is CATSDPRIPTDTQYF. The CDR3 nucleotides read TGTGCCACCAGTGATCCACGGATCCCAACAGATACGCAGTATTTT.

The chain couples TRBV18 to TRBJ2-7, with D perhaps being TRBD1 or TRBD2 (5 bases each). The CDR3 runs 12 residues. Germline V gene lookup returns CDR1 KGHSH and CDR2 LQKENI. Deletions cut 3 bases from V and 2 bases from J, with 5 bases between. The CDR3 DNA is TGTGCCAGCTCACCGGGGGCCTACGAGCAGTACTTC. Its translation: CASSPGAYEQYF.

V usage is TRBV6-6 and J usage is TRBJ2-1, with TRBD2 matching over 15 bases. The CDR3 is 18 amino acids. V was pared by 5 bases and J by 1 base, with 6 bases of the junction left unmatched. The germline gives CDR1 MNHNY, CDR2 SVGAGI (reference sequence). CDR3 DNA sequence: TGTGCCAGCAGTCACCGTGGACTAGCGGGAGGGTCCTACAATGAGCAGTTCTTC. Its translation: CASSHRGLAGGSYNEQFF.

J is TRBJ2-2 and V is TRBV7-8; D might be TRBD1 (5 bases). The germline V gene encodes CDR1 SGHVS and CDR2 FQNEAQ. The CDR3 totals 16 residues. V gave up 5 bases and J gave up 6 bases, with 19 bases separating them. The CDR3 coding sequence is TGTGCCAGCAGCCCCCCAAGCCTATCAGGGTCCGGGGAGCTGTTTTTT. This codes for CASSPPSLSGSGELFF.

The chain employs TRBV6-5 and TRBJ2-5, with D possibly TRBD1 on 5 matching bases. V was clipped by 0 bases and J by 3 bases, with 11 bases between them. Per germline, CDR1 MNHEY and CDR2 SVGAGI. The CDR3 is 15 residues long. The CDR3 reads CASSYSQGREETQYF. The CDR3 DNA reads as TGTGCCAGCAGTTACTCCCAGGGAAGGGAAGAGACCCAGTACTTC.

The CDR3 reads CSYTGQLNTEAFF. The CDR3 nucleotides are TGCAGTTATACGGGGCAGCTGAACACTGAAGCTTTCTTT. The chain joins TRBV29-1 to TRBJ1-1; maybe TRBD1 (5 bases). Germline CDR1 reads SQVTM; CDR2 reads ANQGSEA. CDR3 length: 13 residues.

About this clone: A read error may account for a junction end that differs from germline. The chain is built from TRBV7-7 and TRBJ1-1; D ambiguous. CDR1 and CDR2 from the germline V gene are SSHAT and FNYEAQ (reference sequence). This CDR3 spans 13 amino acids. As DNA, the CDR3 is TGTGCTAGCAGCTCCCAGGTTAACACTGAAGCTTTCTTT. Amino acids: CASSSQVNTEAFF.